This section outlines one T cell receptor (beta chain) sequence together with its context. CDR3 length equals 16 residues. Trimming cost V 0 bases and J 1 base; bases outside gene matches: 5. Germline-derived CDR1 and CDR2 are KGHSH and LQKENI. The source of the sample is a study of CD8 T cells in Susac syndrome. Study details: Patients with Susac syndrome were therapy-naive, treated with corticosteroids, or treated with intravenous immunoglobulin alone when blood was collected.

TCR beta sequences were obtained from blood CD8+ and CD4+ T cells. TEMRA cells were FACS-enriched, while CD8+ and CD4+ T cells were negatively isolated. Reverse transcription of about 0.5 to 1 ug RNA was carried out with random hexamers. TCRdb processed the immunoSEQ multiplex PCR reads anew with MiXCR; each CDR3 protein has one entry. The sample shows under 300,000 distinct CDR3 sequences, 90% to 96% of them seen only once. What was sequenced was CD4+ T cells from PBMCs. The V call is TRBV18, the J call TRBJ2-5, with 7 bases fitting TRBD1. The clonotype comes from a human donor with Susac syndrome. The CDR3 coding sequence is TGTGCCAGCTCACCACCAAGGGGACAGCCCCAAGAGACCCAGTACTTC. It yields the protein CASSPPRGQPQETQYF.